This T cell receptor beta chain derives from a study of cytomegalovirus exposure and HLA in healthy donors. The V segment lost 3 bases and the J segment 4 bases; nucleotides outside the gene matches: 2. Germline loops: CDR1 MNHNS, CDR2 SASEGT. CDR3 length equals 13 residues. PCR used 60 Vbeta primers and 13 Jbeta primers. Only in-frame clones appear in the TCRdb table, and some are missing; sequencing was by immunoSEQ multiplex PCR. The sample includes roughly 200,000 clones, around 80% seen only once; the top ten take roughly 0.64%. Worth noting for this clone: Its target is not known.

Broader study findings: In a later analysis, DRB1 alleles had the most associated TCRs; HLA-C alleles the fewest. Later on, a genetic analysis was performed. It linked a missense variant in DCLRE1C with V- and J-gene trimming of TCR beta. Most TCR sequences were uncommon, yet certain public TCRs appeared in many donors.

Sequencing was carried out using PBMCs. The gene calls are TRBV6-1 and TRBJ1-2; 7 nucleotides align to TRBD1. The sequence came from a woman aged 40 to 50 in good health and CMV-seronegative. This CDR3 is CASSDDRAYGYTF. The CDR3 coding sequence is TGTGCCAGCAGTGATGACAGGGCCTATGGCTACACCTTC.